This T cell receptor (beta chain) was sequenced for a study of T-cell reconstitution after alpha-beta-depleted transplantation in children. The study's findings and limits: After transplant, at about two months, alpha-beta T cells were reportedly derived from several hundred expanded graft clones. Fresh T-cell production supplied most of the T-cell counts and diversity seen one year after transplant. Surviving recipient T cells and thymic progenitors accounted for the high day-60 TCRbeta diversity observed in some patients.

Molecular barcoding with unique molecular identifiers was used for the TCRbeta library. TCRdb called the PCR reads again in MiXCR, with one record for every CDR3 protein. The table includes 670,000 or so distinct CDR3 sequences, over 10% detected once. The CDR3 covers 13 residues. The germline gives CDR1 SGHRS, CDR2 YFSETQ. Trimming removed 4 bases from V and 11 bases from J; junction bases left unmatched: 11. This clonotype was seen ten or more times. The antigen is undetermined. The clonotype originates from a girl aged 2-10 years with congenital amegakaryocytic thrombocytopenia, due to receive a stem cell transplant. This rearrangement joins TRBV5-1 to TRBJ1-1, with TRBD1 matching over 7 bases. This specimen was PBMCs, taken before TCRalphabeta/CD19-depleted stem cell transplant. The CDR3 DNA reads as TGCGCCAGCAGCCTACGTGACAGGGCCGGGGCTTTCTTT. Protein product: CASSLRDRAGAFF.